The 15 T cell receptor beta chains listed next were all sequenced from one sample in a study of cytotoxic CD8 clonotypes in ibrutinib-treated CLL (dated by TCRdb to 2020 to 2023). The library came from the immunoSEQ multiplex PCR assay. TCRdb mirrors the immuneACCESS table, restricted to in-frame sequences. Some clones are absent from its copies; in checked studies, under half trace to an unresolved V gene, and the reason for the others is unknown. The sample table contains 200,000 or so clones; only one count was recorded for roughly three quarters of them. Around 10% of the sample lies in the top ten. The meaning of the sample's time point label: approximately 11 months on ibrutinib. Sequencing used PBMCs, obtained after 12 months of ibrutinib treatment. The receptors stem from a human donor with chronic lymphocytic leukemia.

The rearrangement joins TRBV5-4 to TRBJ2-3, with 9 bases aligning to TRBD2. Germline V gives CDR1 SGHNT, CDR2 YYREEE (reference sequence). The CDR3 is made up of 18 amino acids. Germline trimming cut 0 bases from V and 4 bases from J; bases unmatched to any gene: 12. The CDR3 loop is CASSLGLAGSVNADTQYF. Here the CDR3 DNA reads TGTGCCAGCAGCTTGGGGCTAGCGGGATCAGTAAACGCAGATACGCAGTATTTT. The complete variable domain, with remaining parts taken from reference TRBV5-4 and TRBJ2-3, reads ETGVTQSPTHLIKTRGQQVTLRCSSQSGHNTVSWYQQALGQGPQFIFQYYREEENGRGNFPPRFSGLQFPNYSSELNVNALELDDSALYLCASSLGLAGSVNADTQYFGPGTRLTVL.

This clone was counted only a few times. The chain combines TRBV19 with TRBJ2-1, with D tentatively TRBD2 (6 bases). Trimming stripped 7 bases from V and 4 bases from J, with 14 bases between. Per the germline V gene, CDR1 is LNHDA and CDR2 is SQIVND (reference sequence). This CDR3 is built from 14 residues. This chain's CDR3 is CASNDFGTYNEQFF. CDR3 sequence (DNA): TGTGCCAGTAATGATTTTGGGACTTACAATGAGCAGTTCTTC. The full variable domain, with the rest looked up from reference TRBV19 and TRBJ2-1, is DGGITQSPKYLFRKEGQNVTLSCEQNLNHDAMYWYRQDPGQGLRLIYYSQIVNDFQKGDIAEGYSVSREKKESFPLTVTSAQKNPTAFYLCASNDFGTYNEQFFGPGTRLTVL.

The genes are TRBV19 and TRBJ2-7, with D possibly matching TRBD1 (6 bases). Looked up from germline, CDR1 is LNHDA and CDR2 is SQIVND (reference sequence). CDR3 size: 13 residues. Trimming cost V 5 bases and J 2 bases, with 10 bases left between them. In DNA, the CDR3 is TGTGCCAGTAGTGGGACACAAACCTACGAGCAGTACTTC. Its protein is CASSGTQTYEQYF.

The chain has TRBV9 and TRBJ2-2; a weak D match, TRBD2 (5 bases). The CDR3 runs 14 residues. The V gene lost 0 bases and the J gene lost 7 bases, with 10 bases spanning the gap. Germline V lookup: CDR1 SGDLS, CDR2 YYNGEE. In nucleotides, the CDR3 is TGTGCCAGCAGCGTAGAGAGCGGCTACGGGGAGCTGTTTTTT. It translates to CASSVESGYGELFF.

The V call is TRBV5-5, the J call TRBJ2-7; D remains unclear. Trimming pared 2 bases from V and 6 bases from J, leaving 18 bases between. Germline loops: CDR1 SGHKS, CDR2 YYEKEE (reference sequence). The CDR3 spans 15 residues. CDR3 nucleotide sequence: TGTGCCAGCAGCTTAAGTTTAATTGGGGTGTCCGAGCAGTACTTC. The encoded protein is CASSLSLIGVSEQYF.

The rearrangement links TRBV6-1 to TRBJ1-2; weak D call: TRBD1 (6 bases). Germline CDR1 and CDR2: MNHNS and SASEGT. This CDR3 is built from 13 residues. Trimming removed 6 bases at V and 2 bases at J, with 10 bases between. CDR3 residues: CASRPTGNYGYTF. The DNA for the CDR3 is TGTGCCAGCAGGCCCACAGGGAACTATGGCTACACCTTC.

The V gene is TRBV5-1, the J gene TRBJ2-5, with D perhaps being TRBD1 or TRBD2 (6 bases each). The CDR3 extends over 18 amino acids. Germline V gives CDR1 SGHRS, CDR2 YFSETQ. Trimming removed 6 bases at V and 4 bases at J, with 28 bases between. The CDR3 reads CASTPAGPRGGPRETQYF. The CDR3 region has the DNA TGCGCCAGCACCCCGGCGGGGCCCCGAGGGGGACCACGAGAGACCCAGTACTTC.

V gene TRBV6-1 combines with J gene TRBJ1-2, with TRBD1 as a possible D gene (6 bases). V was shortened by 5 bases and J by 6 bases, with 13 bases between the two germline ends. Germline values: CDR1 MNHNS, CDR2 SASEGT. This CDR3 comprises 13 residues. The CDR3 spells CASSKRTENGYTF. The CDR3 DNA follows: TGTGCCAGCAGTAAGAGGACAGAAAATGGCTACACCTTC.

The chain uses TRBV5-1 and TRBJ1-2; TRBD1 matches 9 bases. Germline assignment: CDR1 SGHRS and CDR2 YFSETQ. The CDR3 has 14 amino acids. Trimming cost V 3 bases and J 8 bases; bases outside gene matches: 8. CDR3 sequence: CASSYTQGANGYTF. The CDR3 bases are TGCGCCAGCAGCTATACACAGGGGGCGAACGGCTACACCTTC.

The genes are TRBV18 and TRBJ2-1; TRBD1 matches 9 bases. Germline V gives CDR1 KGHSH, CDR2 LQKENI. This CDR3 is 15 amino acids long. The J segment lost 8 bases and the V segment lost 2 bases, leaving 7 bases of the junction unmatched. The CDR3 loop reads CASSPRTGVNDEQFF. CDR3 sequence (DNA): TGTGCCAGCTCACCAAGGACAGGGGTAAATGATGAGCAGTTCTTC.

This chain joins TRBV27 and TRBJ2-2, with 11 bases identical to TRBD2. The CDR3 is 17 residues long. CDR1 and CDR2 (germline): MNHEY, SMNVEV (reference sequence). V lost 5 bases and J lost 6; bases outside the gene matches: 11. CDR3 bases: TGTGCCAGCAGTACAATCGTGACTAGCGGGAAGTCCGGGGAGCTGTTTTTT. Its translation is CASSTIVTSGKSGELFF.

The chain uses TRBV27 and TRBJ2-7; D is possibly TRBD1 (6 bases). The CDR3 has 14 amino acids. V lost 5 bases and J lost 4, with 15 bases in between. Germline lookup yields CDR1 MNHEY and CDR2 SMNVEV (reference sequence). The CDR3 DNA follows: TGTGCCAGCAGTCACCTAGGGGACATGTACGAGCAGTACTTC. Protein: CASSHLGDMYEQYF.

This rearrangement joins TRBV7-9 to TRBJ2-7; D is unresolved. CDR1 and CDR2 (germline): SEHNR, FQNEAQ (reference sequence). CDR3 length equals 13 residues. V lost 7 bases and J 6 bases, leaving 16 bases between the germline ends. The CDR3 loop is CASTVGVTGEQYF. For the CDR3, the DNA is TGTGCCAGCACCGTCGGCGTTACGGGCGAGCAGTACTTC. Looking up the rest from reference TRBV7-9 and TRBJ2-7 gives the full variable domain: DTGVSQNPRHKITKRGQNVTFRCDPISEHNRLYWYRQTLGQGPEFLTYFQNEAQLEKSRLLSDRFSAERPKGSFSTLEIQRTEQGDSAMYLCASTVGVTGEQYFGPGTRLTVT.

The V gene is TRBV7-9, the J gene TRBJ2-5; TRBD1 matches 9 bases. This CDR3 region has 15 residues. Per germline, CDR1 SEHNR and CDR2 FQNEAQ (reference sequence). J gave up 4 bases and V 2 bases, and 5 bases lay outside the gene matches. The CDR3 coding sequence is TGTGCCAGCAGCTTAAGGGACAGGGAGGTAGAGACCCAGTACTTC. It codes for CASSLRDREVETQYF.

The CDR3 nucleotides are TGTGCCAGCAGTTTAAGGATCCCGGGACGGATAAATTCACCCCTCCACTTT. Translation: CASSLRIPGRINSPLHF. The gene calls are TRBV28 and TRBJ1-6; D might be TRBD1 (5 bases). Deletions cut 2 bases from V and 7 bases from J, with 18 bases between. Germline V gene sequence: CDR1 MDHEN, CDR2 SYDVKM. The CDR3 contains 17 residues.